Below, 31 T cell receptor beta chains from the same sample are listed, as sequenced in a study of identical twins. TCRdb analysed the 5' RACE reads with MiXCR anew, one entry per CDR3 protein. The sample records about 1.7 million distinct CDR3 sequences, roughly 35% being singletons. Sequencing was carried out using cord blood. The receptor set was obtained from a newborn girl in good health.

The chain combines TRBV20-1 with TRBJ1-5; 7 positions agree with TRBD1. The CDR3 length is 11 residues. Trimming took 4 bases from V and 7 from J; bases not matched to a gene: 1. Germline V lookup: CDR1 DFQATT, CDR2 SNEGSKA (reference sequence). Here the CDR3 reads CSATRGQPQHF. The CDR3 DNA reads TGCAGTGCTACCAGGGGGCAGCCCCAGCATTTT.

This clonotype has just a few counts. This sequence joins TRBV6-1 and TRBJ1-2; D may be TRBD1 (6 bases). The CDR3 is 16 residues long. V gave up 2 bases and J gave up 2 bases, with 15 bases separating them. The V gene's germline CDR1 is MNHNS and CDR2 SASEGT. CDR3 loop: CASSEWAGALNYGYTF. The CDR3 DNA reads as TGTGCCAGCAGTGAATGGGCAGGGGCGCTCAACTATGGCTACACCTTC.

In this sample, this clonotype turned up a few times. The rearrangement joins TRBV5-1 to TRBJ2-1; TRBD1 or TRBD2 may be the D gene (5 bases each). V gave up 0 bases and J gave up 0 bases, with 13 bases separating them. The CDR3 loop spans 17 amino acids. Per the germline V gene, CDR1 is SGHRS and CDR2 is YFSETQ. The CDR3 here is CASSLAGPQSSYNEQFF. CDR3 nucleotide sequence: TGCGCCAGCAGCTTGGCGGGACCCCAGAGCTCCTACAATGAGCAGTTCTTC.

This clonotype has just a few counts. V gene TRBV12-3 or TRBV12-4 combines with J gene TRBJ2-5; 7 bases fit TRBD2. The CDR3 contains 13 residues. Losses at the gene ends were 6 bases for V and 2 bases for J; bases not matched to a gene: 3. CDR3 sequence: CASRLALQETQYF. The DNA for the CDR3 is TGTGCCAGCAGACTAGCGCTGCAAGAGACCCAGTACTTC.

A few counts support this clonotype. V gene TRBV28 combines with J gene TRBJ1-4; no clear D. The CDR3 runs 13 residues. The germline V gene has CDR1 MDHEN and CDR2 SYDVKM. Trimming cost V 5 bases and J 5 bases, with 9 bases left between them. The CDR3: CASSKGPNEKLFF. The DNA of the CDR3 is TGTGCCAGCAGTAAGGGCCCCAATGAAAAACTGTTTTTT.

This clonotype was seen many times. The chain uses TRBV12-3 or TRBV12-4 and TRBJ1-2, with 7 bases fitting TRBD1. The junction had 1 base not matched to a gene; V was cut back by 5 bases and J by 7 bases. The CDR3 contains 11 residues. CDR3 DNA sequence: TGTGCCAGCAGTCGGACAGGTGGCTACACCTTC. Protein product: CASSRTGGYTF.

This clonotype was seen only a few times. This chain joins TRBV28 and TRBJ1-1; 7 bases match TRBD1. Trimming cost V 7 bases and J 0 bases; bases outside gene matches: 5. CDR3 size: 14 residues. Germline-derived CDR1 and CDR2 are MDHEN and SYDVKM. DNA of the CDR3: TGTGCCAGCATGAACAGGGGAATGAACACTGAAGCTTTCTTT. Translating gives CASMNRGMNTEAFF. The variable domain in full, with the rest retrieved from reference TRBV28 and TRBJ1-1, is DVKVTQSSRYLVKRTGEKVFLECVQDMDHENMFWYRQDPGLGLRLIYFSYDVKMKEKGDIPEGYSVSREKKERFSLILESASTNQTSMYLCASMNRGMNTEAFFGQGTRLTVV.

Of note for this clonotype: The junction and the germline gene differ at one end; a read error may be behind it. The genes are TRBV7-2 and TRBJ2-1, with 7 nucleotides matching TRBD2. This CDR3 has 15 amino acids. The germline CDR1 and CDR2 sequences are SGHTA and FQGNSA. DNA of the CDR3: TGTGCCAGCAGTTTAGCGGGTAGCTCCTACAATGAGCGGTACTTC. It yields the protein CASSLAGSSYNERYF.

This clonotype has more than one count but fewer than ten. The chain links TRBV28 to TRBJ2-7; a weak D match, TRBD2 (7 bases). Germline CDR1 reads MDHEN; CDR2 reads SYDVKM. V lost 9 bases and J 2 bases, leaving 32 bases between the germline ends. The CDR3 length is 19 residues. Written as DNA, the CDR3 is TGTGCCAGTAGGTTGAAGGGCAGGGGTCGAAAACTAGCGACCTACGAGCAGTACTTC. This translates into CASRLKGRGRKLATYEQYF. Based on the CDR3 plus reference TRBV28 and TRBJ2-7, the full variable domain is DVKVTQSSRYLVKRTGEKVFLECVQDMDHENMFWYRQDPGLGLRLIYFSYDVKMKEKGDIPEGYSVSREKKERFSLILESASTNQTSMYLCASRLKGRGRKLATYEQYFGPGTRLTVT.

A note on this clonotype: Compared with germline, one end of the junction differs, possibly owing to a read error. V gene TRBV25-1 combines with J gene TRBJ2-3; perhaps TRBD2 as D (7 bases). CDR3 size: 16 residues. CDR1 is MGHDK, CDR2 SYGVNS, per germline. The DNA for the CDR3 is TGTGTCAGCAGTGTAGGGGGGCTAGCGGTGACAGATACGCAGTATTTT. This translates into CVSSVGGLAVTDTQYF.

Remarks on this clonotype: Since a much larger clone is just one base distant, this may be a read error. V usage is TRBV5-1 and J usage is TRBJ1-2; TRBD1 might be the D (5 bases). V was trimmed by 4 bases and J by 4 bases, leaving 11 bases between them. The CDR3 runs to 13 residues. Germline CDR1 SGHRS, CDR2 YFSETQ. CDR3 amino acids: CASSIETAYGYTF. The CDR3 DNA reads TGCGCCAGCAGCATCGAGACAGCCTATGGCTACACCTTC. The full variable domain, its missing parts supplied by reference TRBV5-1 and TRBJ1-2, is KAGVTQTPRYLIKTRGQQVTLSCSPISGHRSVSWYQQTPGQGLQFLFEYFSETQRNKGNFPGRFSGRQFSNSRSEMNVSTLELGDSALYLCASSIETAYGYTFGSGTRLTVV.

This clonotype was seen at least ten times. CDR3 bases: TGTGCCAGCAGTTGGAGTAGCACAGATACGCAGTATTTT. Protein product: CASSWSSTDTQYF. The chain links TRBV6-8 to TRBJ2-3; D call uncertain. CDR1 MNHGY and CDR2 SAAAGT come from the germline V gene. Between the trimmed V and J ends, which lost 4 bases and 0 bases, there was a span of 5 bases. The CDR3 is made up of 13 amino acids.

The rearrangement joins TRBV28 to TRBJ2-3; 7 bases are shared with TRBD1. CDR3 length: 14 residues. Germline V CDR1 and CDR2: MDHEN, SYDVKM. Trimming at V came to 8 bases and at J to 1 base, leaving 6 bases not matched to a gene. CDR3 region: CASGPDRGTDTQYF. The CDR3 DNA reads TGTGCCAGCGGTCCCGACAGGGGCACAGATACGCAGTATTTT.

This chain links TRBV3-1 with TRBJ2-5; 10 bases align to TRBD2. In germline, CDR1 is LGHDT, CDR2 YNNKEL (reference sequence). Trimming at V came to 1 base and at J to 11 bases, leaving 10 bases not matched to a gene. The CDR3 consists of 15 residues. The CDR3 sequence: CASSQVGTSGIGQYF. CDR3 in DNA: TGTGCCAGCAGCCAAGTTGGAACTAGCGGGATCGGGCAGTACTTC.

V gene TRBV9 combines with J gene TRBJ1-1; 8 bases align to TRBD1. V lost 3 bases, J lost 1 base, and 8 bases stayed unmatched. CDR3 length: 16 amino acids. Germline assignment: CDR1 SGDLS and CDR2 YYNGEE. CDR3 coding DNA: TGTGCCAGCAGCGCTTCCTACAGGGGGTCGAACACTGAAGCTTTCTTT. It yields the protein CASSASYRGSNTEAFF.

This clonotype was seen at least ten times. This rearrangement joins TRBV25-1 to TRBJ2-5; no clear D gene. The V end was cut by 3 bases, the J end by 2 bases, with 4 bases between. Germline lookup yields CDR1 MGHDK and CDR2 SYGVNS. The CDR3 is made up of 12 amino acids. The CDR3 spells CASSDKQETQYF. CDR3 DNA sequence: TGTGCCAGCAGTGATAAGCAAGAGACCCAGTACTTC.

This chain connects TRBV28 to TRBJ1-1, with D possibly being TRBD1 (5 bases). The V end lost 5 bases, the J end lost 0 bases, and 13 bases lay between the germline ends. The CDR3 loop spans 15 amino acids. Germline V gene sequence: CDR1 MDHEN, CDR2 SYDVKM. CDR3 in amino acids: CASSKLQEMNTEAFF. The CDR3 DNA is TGTGCCAGCAGTAAATTACAGGAGATGAACACTGAAGCTTTCTTT.

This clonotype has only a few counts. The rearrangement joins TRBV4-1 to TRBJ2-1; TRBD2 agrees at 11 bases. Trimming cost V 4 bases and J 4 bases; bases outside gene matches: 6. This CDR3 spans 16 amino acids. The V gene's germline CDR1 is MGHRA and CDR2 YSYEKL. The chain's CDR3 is CASSRVAGGRYNEQFF. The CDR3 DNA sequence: TGCGCCAGCAGCCGAGTAGCGGGGGGGCGGTACAATGAGCAGTTCTTC.

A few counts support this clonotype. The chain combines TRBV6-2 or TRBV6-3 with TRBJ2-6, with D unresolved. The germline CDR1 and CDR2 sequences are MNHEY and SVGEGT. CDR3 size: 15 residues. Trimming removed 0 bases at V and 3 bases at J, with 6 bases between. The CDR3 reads CASSYSRFGANVLTF. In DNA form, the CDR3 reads TGTGCCAGCAGTTACTCCAGGTTTGGGGCCAACGTCCTGACTTTC.

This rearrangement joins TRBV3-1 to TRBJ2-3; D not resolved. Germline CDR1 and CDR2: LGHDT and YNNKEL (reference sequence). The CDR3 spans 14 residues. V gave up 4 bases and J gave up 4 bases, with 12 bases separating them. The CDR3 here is CASSPLAVADTQYF. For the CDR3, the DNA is TGTGCCAGCAGCCCCTTAGCCGTAGCAGATACGCAGTATTTT.

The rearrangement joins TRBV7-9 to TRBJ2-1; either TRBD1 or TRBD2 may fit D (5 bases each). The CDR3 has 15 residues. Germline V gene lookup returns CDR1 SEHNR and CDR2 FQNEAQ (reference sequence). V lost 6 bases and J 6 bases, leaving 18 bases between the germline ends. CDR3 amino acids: CASSSGTRLLNEQFF. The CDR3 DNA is TGTGCCAGCAGTTCCGGGACCCGACTGCTCAATGAGCAGTTCTTC.

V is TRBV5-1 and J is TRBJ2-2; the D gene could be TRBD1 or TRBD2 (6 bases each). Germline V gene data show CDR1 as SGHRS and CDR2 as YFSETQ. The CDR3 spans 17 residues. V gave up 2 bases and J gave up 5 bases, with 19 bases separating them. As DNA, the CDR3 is TGCGCCAGCAGCTTCAATCCGGGGGCGCTTGGTACCGGGGAGCTGTTTTTT. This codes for CASSFNPGALGTGELFF.

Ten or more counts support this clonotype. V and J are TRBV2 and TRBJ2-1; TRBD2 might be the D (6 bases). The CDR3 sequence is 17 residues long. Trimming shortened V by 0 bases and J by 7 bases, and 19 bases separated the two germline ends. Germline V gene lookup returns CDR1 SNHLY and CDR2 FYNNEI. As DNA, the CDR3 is TGTGCCAGCAGTGAAGCGGTACGGAGGGCCGTAGTAAATGAGCAGTTCTTC. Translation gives CASSEAVRRAVVNEQFF.

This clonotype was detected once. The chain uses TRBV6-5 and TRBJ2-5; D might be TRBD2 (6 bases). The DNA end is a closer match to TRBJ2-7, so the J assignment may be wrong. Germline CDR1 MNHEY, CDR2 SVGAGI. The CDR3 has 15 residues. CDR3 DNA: TGTGCCAGCAGTTACTCAGGGAGGCCTAACTACGAGCAGTACTTC. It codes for CASSYSGRPNYEQYF.

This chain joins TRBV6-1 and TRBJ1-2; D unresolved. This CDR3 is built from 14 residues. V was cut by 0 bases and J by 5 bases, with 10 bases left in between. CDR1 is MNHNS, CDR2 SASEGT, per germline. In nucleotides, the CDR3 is TGTGCCAGCAGTGAAGCGCTTTTTGAGTATGGCTACACCTTC. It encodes CASSEALFEYGYTF.

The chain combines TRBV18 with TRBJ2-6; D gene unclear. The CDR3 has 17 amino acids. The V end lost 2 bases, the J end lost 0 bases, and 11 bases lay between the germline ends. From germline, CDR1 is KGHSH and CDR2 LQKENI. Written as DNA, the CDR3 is TGTGCCAGCTCACCAAAAGTTTTTAGCTCTGGGGCCAACGTCCTGACTTTC. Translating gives CASSPKVFSSGANVLTF.

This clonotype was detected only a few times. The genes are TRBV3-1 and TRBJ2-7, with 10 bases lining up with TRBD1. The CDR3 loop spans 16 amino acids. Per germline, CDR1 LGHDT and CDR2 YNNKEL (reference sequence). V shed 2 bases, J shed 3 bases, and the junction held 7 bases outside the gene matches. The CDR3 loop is CASSQSLGTGDYEQYF. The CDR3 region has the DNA TGTGCCAGCAGCCAATCCCTTGGGACAGGGGACTACGAGCAGTACTTC.

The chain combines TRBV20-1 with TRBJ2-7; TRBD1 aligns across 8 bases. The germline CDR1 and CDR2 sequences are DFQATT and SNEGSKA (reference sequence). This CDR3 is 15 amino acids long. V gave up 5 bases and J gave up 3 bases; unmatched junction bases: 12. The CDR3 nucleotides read TGCAGTGCTTCCCGTCCGGGACAGGAGGACTACGAGCAGTACTTC. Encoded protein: CSASRPGQEDYEQYF.

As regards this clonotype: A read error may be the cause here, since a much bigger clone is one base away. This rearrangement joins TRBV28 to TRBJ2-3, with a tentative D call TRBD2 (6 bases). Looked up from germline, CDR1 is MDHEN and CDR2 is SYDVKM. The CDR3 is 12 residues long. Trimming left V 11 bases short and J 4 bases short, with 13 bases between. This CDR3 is CAGTGVPDTQYF. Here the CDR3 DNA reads TGTGCCGGCACGGGAGTTCCAGATACGCAGTATTTT.

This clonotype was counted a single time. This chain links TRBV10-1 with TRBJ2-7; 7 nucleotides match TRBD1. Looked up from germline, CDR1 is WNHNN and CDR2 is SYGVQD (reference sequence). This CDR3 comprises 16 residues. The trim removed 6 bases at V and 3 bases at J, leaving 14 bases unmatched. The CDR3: CASSHGEDRAHYEQYF. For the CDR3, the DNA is TGCGCCAGCAGCCATGGAGAAGACAGGGCCCACTACGAGCAGTACTTC.

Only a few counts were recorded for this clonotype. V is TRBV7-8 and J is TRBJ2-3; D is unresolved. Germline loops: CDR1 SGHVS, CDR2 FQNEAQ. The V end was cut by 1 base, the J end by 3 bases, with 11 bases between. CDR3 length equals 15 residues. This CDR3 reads CASSLDESRTDTQYF. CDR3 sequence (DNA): TGTGCCAGCAGCTTAGACGAAAGTCGGACAGATACGCAGTATTTT. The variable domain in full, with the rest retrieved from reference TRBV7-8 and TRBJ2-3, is GAGVSQSPRYKVAKRGQDVALRCDPISGHVSLFWYQQALGQGPEFLTYFQNEAQLDKSGLPSDRFFAERPEGSVSTLKIQRTQQEDSAVYLCASSLDESRTDTQYFGPGTRLTVL.